This T cell receptor beta chain was sequenced during a study of T cells after yellow fever vaccination. Broader study findings: Clones from primary vaccination mostly reappeared after the booster (around 96% CD4, under 90% CD8). Of the clonotypes, a small share occurred in both CD4 and CD8 compartments.

The trim removed 6 bases at V and 7 bases at J, leaving 7 bases unmatched. Germline V lookup: CDR1 SNHLY, CDR2 FYNNEI. The CDR3 spans 15 residues. A universal primer site and UMIs were added as TCR cDNA was made by 5'RACE template switching. TCRdb ran MiXCR on the 5' RACE reads and lists one entry per CDR3 protein. The sample includes hundreds of thousands of distinct CDR3 sequences, around 12% of them seen just once. The table lists this clonotype with a few counts. What it binds is not known. The chain recombines TRBV2 with TRBJ2-2; the match to TRBD2 covers 11 bases. This receptor was identified in a man under 40 who received the YFV17D yellow fever vaccine. The source was PBMCs, collected on the day of the yellow fever booster vaccination. The CDR3 DNA follows: TGTGCCAGCAGCGTCGGGACTAGCGGATTCGGGGAGCTGTTTTTT. Its protein is CASSVGTSGFGELFF.